The present T cell receptor (beta chain) was sequenced within a study of glioma-infiltrating T cells. From germline, CDR1 is SGHTS and CDR2 YDEGEE. The CDR3 length is 16 residues. J was trimmed by 5 bases and V by 4 bases; bases with no gene match: 14. Amplification of TCR alpha and beta CDR3 regions from RNA used iRepertoire nested multiplex PCR. TCRdb re-analysed the multiplex PCR reads in MiXCR, keeping a single row per CDR3 protein. Found here are more than 350,000 distinct CDR3 sequences, roughly 41% of them singletons; the top ten hold about 11%. This TCR derives from a human donor with low-grade glioma or glioblastoma, undergoing nonglioma brain surgery, or in good health (not recorded which). The sequenced sample was glioma tissue, nonneoplastic brain tissue, or PBMCs (not recorded which). The chain uses TRBV5-8 and TRBJ1-1, with TRBD1 identical over 7 bases. The CDR3 loop reads CASSNPGRQGRTEAFF. In nucleotides, the CDR3 is TGTGCCAGCAGCAACCCCGGTCGACAGGGTAGAACTGAAGCTTTCTTT.